What follows are 6 T cell receptor beta chains derived from one specimen sequenced in a study of identical twins. TCRdb redid the calling of the 5' RACE reads with MiXCR, one entry per CDR3 protein. Here the sample spans 350,000 or so distinct CDR3 sequences, about 9% being singletons. The sequencing input was naive T cells sorted from blood. The receptors stem from a woman aged 45-65 years in good health.

The chain carries TRBV29-1 and TRBJ2-1; D possibly corresponds to TRBD2 (6 bases). The CDR3 is 14 residues long. Trimming took off 7 bases at V and 4 bases at J, with 17 bases between the two ends. Looked up from germline, CDR1 is SQVTM and CDR2 is ANQGSEA. The DNA for the CDR3 is TGCAGCGCCGTGACGTTAGCGGCATACAATGAGCAGTTCTTC. Protein: CSAVTLAAYNEQFF.

Note on this clonotype: Possible read error: a much larger clone is one base away. The chain employs TRBV5-1 and TRBJ2-2; 8 positions match TRBD2. The germline CDR1 and CDR2 sequences are SGHRS and YFSETQ. J lost 6 bases, V lost 2 bases, and 6 bases had no gene match. The CDR3 contains 15 residues. The CDR3 DNA sequence: TGCGCCAGCAGCTTACTAGCGGATAACGCCGGGGAGCTGTTTTTT. Protein sequence: CASSLLADNAGELFF.

This clonotype was seen more than once but under ten times. The chain joins TRBV18 to TRBJ2-7; D is possibly TRBD1 (6 bases). The CDR3 totals 14 residues. The V end lost 4 bases, the J end lost 6 bases, and 16 bases lay between the germline ends. Germline V gene lookup returns CDR1 KGHSH and CDR2 LQKENI. CDR3: CASSLVQGFGEQYV. The CDR3 DNA is TGTGCCAGCTCACTGGTACAGGGTTTTGGCGAGCAGTACGTC.

V usage is TRBV7-8 and J usage is TRBJ2-2; TRBD2 aligns across 14 bases. Germline V gene lookup returns CDR1 SGHVS and CDR2 FQNEAQ. The CDR3 covers 18 residues. The trim removed 5 bases at V and 7 bases at J, leaving 12 bases unmatched. CDR3 protein: CASSPEGLAGVRGGELFF. CDR3 nucleotide sequence: TGTGCCAGCAGCCCCGAGGGACTAGCGGGAGTTCGTGGCGGGGAGCTGTTTTTT.

This clonotype appeared a few times. The rearrangement links TRBV6-5 to TRBJ2-2, with 11 bases fitting TRBD2. Trimming removed 6 bases from V and 7 bases from J; junction bases left unmatched: 7. The germline gives CDR1 MNHEY, CDR2 SVGAGI. The CDR3 runs 15 residues. CDR3 bases: TGTGCCAGCAGCTTAGCGGGAGGGCCGGGCGGGGAGCTGTTTTTT. This encodes CASSLAGGPGGELFF.

The sample holds a few counts of this clonotype. The rearrangement uses TRBV27 and TRBJ2-5; TRBD2 aligns across 7 bases. The ends lost 0 bases at V and 5 bases at J; junction bases unmatched: 3. The CDR3 is 14 residues long. Germline CDR1 and CDR2: MNHEY and SMNVEV (reference sequence). This CDR3 reads CASSLSGGMETQYF. The CDR3 nucleotides are TGTGCCAGCAGTTTATCGGGGGGGATGGAGACCCAGTACTTC.